A selection of T cell receptor beta chains follows, all from one sample in a study of shared clonotypes between healthy human individuals. The table came from immunoSEQ multiplex PCR; TCRdb's copy has only in-frame clones and leaves some out. The sample lists about 360,000 clones, about 70% occurring once. Sequencing input: memory CD4+ T cells sorted from blood. The receptors come from a man aged 25 to 40 in good health. Both conserved end residues are trimmed from each CDR3. The D gene is left open where the match is weak. Not every row has a clone size; where given, it reads once, few, many or a size class.

clone size: few
V gene: TRBV10-3
D gene: NA
CDR3 protein: AISESLYSYEQY

clone size: NA
V gene: TRBV10-2
D gene: NA
CDR3 protein: ASSEHDEQF

clone size: NA
V gene: TRBV29-1
D gene: TRBD2
CDR3 protein: SGRTSGNNEQF

clone size: NA
V gene: TRBV9
D gene: NA
CDR3 protein: ASSVGLRPTMNTEAF

clone size: NA
V gene: TRBV10-2
D gene: NA
CDR3 protein: ASSVSPASTIIPGKVYEQY

clone size: many
V gene: TRBV6-5
D gene: NA
CDR3 protein: ASSRSSDPGYEQF

clone size: NA
V gene: TRBV28
D gene: NA
CDR3 protein: ASSRRSGPVDGHT

clone size: NA
V gene: TRBV18
D gene: TRBD1
CDR3 protein: ASSSFPGQTSGNTIY

clone size: NA
V gene: TRBV28
D gene: TRBD1
CDR3 protein: ASSQQGAGIQPQH

clone size: NA
V gene: TRBV27
D gene: TRBD1
CDR3 protein: ASSAHPATGGAF

clone size: few
V gene: TRBV19
D gene: TRBD2
CDR3 protein: ASSPSGSYNEQF

clone size: once
V gene: TRBV6-9
D gene: NA
CDR3 protein: ASSYAGAGELF

clone size: NA
V gene: TRBV9
D gene: NA
CDR3 protein: ASSVLGGADTIY

clone size: NA
V gene: TRBV7-7
D gene: TRBD1
CDR3 protein: ASRFDRANTEAF

clone size: NA
V gene: TRBV2
D gene: NA
CDR3 protein: ASSARGGYTDTQY

clone size: NA
V gene: TRBV7-9
D gene: TRBD1
CDR3 protein: ASSLGQGWRGGANVLT

clone size: once
V gene: TRBV30
D gene: NA
CDR3 protein: ARNLGGPDTQY

clone size: few
V gene: TRBV20-1
D gene: NA
CDR3 protein: SASGSATQY

clone size: NA
V gene: TRBV7-2
D gene: TRBD2
CDR3 protein: ASSFYGSGDNEQF

clone size: NA
V gene: TRBV6-5
D gene: TRBD1
CDR3 protein: ASSYSARDRGHEQY

clone size: NA
V gene: TRBV28
D gene: NA
CDR3 protein: ASSLPPGGRMSTDTQY

clone size: NA
V gene: TRBV7-2
D gene: NA
CDR3 protein: ASSFDHSSYNEQF

clone size: NA
V gene: TRBV5-6
D gene: NA
CDR3 protein: ASRSTGRAYGYT

clone size: NA
V gene: TRBV7-7
D gene: NA
CDR3 protein: ASRSNRESEQF

clone size: many
V gene: TRBV6-1
D gene: TRBD2
CDR3 protein: ASRGLAIRDEQF

clone size: NA
V gene: TRBV11-2
D gene: NA
CDR3 protein: ASSFKGSGRRTQY

clone size: NA
V gene: TRBV6-5
D gene: NA
CDR3 protein: ASSYYQGQGKEQY

clone size: few
V gene: TRBV18
D gene: NA
CDR3 protein: ASSPPGQQF

clone size: NA
V gene: TRBV5-6
D gene: TRBD1
CDR3 protein: ASSLAGQGRNQPQH

clone size: many
V gene: TRBV18
D gene: NA
CDR3 protein: ASSPTGDEQF

clone size: NA
V gene: TRBV11-3
D gene: NA
CDR3 protein: ASSLGGRAGELF

clone size: NA
V gene: TRBV4-2
D gene: TRBD1
CDR3 protein: ASSQGGTGPNQPQH

clone size: NA
V gene: TRBV5-1
D gene: TRBD1
CDR3 protein: ASSLGTGGAPGELF

clone size: NA
V gene: TRBV5-4
D gene: TRBD2
CDR3 protein: ASSFGGGVYEQY

clone size: NA
V gene: TRBV10-3
D gene: NA
CDR3 protein: ATAMGGAKNIQY

clone size: NA
V gene: TRBV7-7
D gene: TRBD2
CDR3 protein: ASSLGLAESTDTQY

clone size: NA
V gene: TRBV18
D gene: NA
CDR3 protein: ASSPNLDEQF

clone size: few
V gene: TRBV5-1
D gene: NA
CDR3 protein: ASSSGPVDYGYT

clone size: NA
V gene: TRBV6-1
D gene: NA
CDR3 protein: ATTDRSSNQPQH

clone size: NA
V gene: TRBV18
D gene: NA
CDR3 protein: ASSPDSGNTIY

clone size: NA
V gene: TRBV27
D gene: TRBD2
CDR3 protein: ATGSGGISYNEQF

clone size: few
V gene: TRBV5-1
D gene: NA
CDR3 protein: ASSLMSGVAETQY

clone size: once
V gene: TRBV21-1
D gene: NA
CDR3 protein: ASSTTDRHANYGYT

clone size: NA
V gene: TRBV9
D gene: TRBD1
CDR3 protein: ASSPRTGTFYGYT

clone size: NA
V gene: TRBV19
D gene: NA
CDR3 protein: ASSIGRQPNQPQH

clone size: few
V gene: TRBV19
D gene: NA
CDR3 protein: ASSSRDPGSYEQY

clone size: NA
V gene: TRBV6-6
D gene: NA
CDR3 protein: ASGSQYMNTEAF

clone size: NA
V gene: TRBV5-6
D gene: NA
CDR3 protein: ASSLKGSQPQH

clone size: NA
V gene: TRBV6-6
D gene: TRBD1
CDR3 protein: ASSYRTGGTGELF

clone size: NA
V gene: TRBV27
D gene: TRBD2
CDR3 protein: ASTPRGLVPYNEQF

clone size: NA
V gene: TRBV12-2
D gene: NA
CDR3 protein: ASRLRVTNPPNYEQY

clone size: many
V gene: TRBV7-9
D gene: TRBD2
CDR3 protein: ASSQLGGELVGDTQY

clone size: NA
V gene: TRBV5-1
D gene: TRBD1
CDR3 protein: ASSLGTGGYEQY